Below, 25 T cell receptor beta chains from the same sample are listed, as sequenced in a study of human T cells and chemical hapten exposure. TCRdb independently ran MiXCR on the RACE reads; one entry per CDR3 protein. In the table there are about 340,000 distinct CDR3 sequences, roughly 6.9% of which are singletons. Described time point: patch test 1, 2 weeks after DPC sensitization. Treatment: therapeutic diphenylcyclopropenone sensitization with weekly scalp DPC. The starting material was whole blood, obtained in connection with sensitization to the hapten diphenylcyclopropenone (DPC). These receptor sequences come from a woman in her late teens or twenties with alopecia areata. Some clones in this sample may be carry-over from other donors' samples.

The CDR3 reads CAIRQADNEKLFF. In DNA form, the CDR3 reads TGTGCCATACGACAGGCCGATAATGAAAAACTGTTTTTT. This chain joins TRBV10-3 and TRBJ1-4; tentative D call: TRBD1 (6 bases). This CDR3 is 13 amino acids long. V lost 9 bases and J lost 4, with 12 bases in between. CDR1 ENHRY and CDR2 SYGVKD come from the germline V gene.

This clonotype was observed a few times. V usage is TRBV4-1 and J usage is TRBJ1-1; D gene uncertain. V lost 6 bases and J lost 6, with 17 bases in between. This CDR3 region has 14 residues. Germline-derived CDR1 and CDR2 are MGHRA and YSYEKL. CDR3 nucleotides: TGCGCCAGCAGACATTTGGTGGGCAGCCCTGAAGCTTTCTTT. This gives the protein CASRHLVGSPEAFF.

The J gene is TRBJ2-2, the V gene TRBV28; tentative D call: TRBD1 (6 bases). The CDR3 is made up of 15 amino acids. V was shortened by 5 bases and J by 1 base, with 11 bases between the two germline ends. Looked up from germline, CDR1 is MDHEN and CDR2 is SYDVKM. Here the CDR3 DNA reads TGTGCCAGCAGTCTTTGGACAGAGAACACCGGGGAGCTGTTTTTT. As protein: CASSLWTENTGELFF. Full variable domain (rest looked up from reference TRBV28 and TRBJ2-2): DVKVTQSSRYLVKRTGEKVFLECVQDMDHENMFWYRQDPGLGLRLIYFSYDVKMKEKGDIPEGYSVSREKKERFSLILESASTNQTSMYLCASSLWTENTGELFFGEGSRLTVL.

Many counts were recorded for this clonotype. The V and J genes are TRBV7-2 and TRBJ2-3, with D unclear. Germline-derived CDR1 and CDR2 are SGHTA and FQGNSA. V was clipped by 1 base and J by 6 bases, with 8 bases between them. The CDR3 sequence is 13 residues long. Here the CDR3 DNA reads TGTGCCAGCAGCTTAGGGTCTGGGGATACGCAGTATTTT. It is translated as CASSLGSGDTQYF.

This clonotype was counted only a few times. J is TRBJ1-2 and V is TRBV29-1; 9 positions match TRBD1. V lost 5 bases to trimming and J lost 6 bases; unmatched junction nucleotides: 13. The CDR3 is 15 amino acids. Per germline, CDR1 SQVTM and CDR2 ANQGSEA. CDR3 amino acids: CSVYRLRDRAHGYTF. The CDR3 nucleotides read TGCAGCGTTTACCGACTCCGGGACAGGGCCCATGGCTACACCTTC.

This clonotype was observed at least ten times. The chain couples TRBV6-2 or TRBV6-3 to TRBJ1-2, with D possibly matching TRBD1 (5 bases). CDR1 and CDR2 from the germline V gene are MNHEY and SVGEGT. This CDR3 region has 13 residues. Trimming removed 7 bases at V and 8 bases at J, with 17 bases between. CDR3 nucleotide sequence: TGTGCCAGCACCCACTGGGGGTTTTTCGGCTACACCTTC. Its protein product is CASTHWGFFGYTF.

The rearrangement links TRBV11-2 to TRBJ1-4; D not certain. Germline V gene lookup returns CDR1 SGHAT and CDR2 FQNNGV. Deletions cut 5 bases from V and 5 bases from J, with 15 bases between. The CDR3 loop spans 15 amino acids. The CDR3 DNA is TGTGCCAGCAGCCTTCCGTGGCAGTTGAATGAAAAACTGTTTTTT. The encoded protein is CASSLPWQLNEKLFF.

The chain uses TRBV4-3 and TRBJ2-7; D unclear. Trimming cost V 1 base and J 1 base, with 11 bases left between them. This CDR3 region has 15 residues. CDR1 LGHNA and CDR2 YSLEER come from the germline V gene. CDR3: CASSQAPDGSYEQYF. Written as DNA, the CDR3 is TGCGCCAGCAGCCAAGCTCCCGACGGATCCTACGAGCAGTACTTC.

The sample holds a few counts of this clonotype. The CDR3 reads CASSLGSQYSYNEQFF. The CDR3 coding sequence is TGTGCCAGCAGTTTAGGGTCCCAGTATTCCTACAATGAGCAGTTCTTC. The V call is TRBV12-3 or TRBV12-4, the J call TRBJ2-1; D is ambiguous. V lost 1 base to trimming and J lost 1 base, with 11 bases between them. This CDR3 comprises 16 residues.

The chain couples TRBV2 to TRBJ1-5; 7 bases line up with TRBD1. The length of the CDR3 is 17 residues. Germline values: CDR1 SNHLY, CDR2 FYNNEI. Germline trimming cut 6 bases from V and 0 bases from J; bases unmatched to any gene: 11. CDR3 DNA: TGTGCCAGCAGCCTACGAACGGACAGGAATAGCAATCAGCCCCAGCATTTT. Encoded protein: CASSLRTDRNSNQPQHF.

This clonotype was counted a few times. The chain uses TRBV4-2 and TRBJ1-2; D is unclear. From germline, CDR1 is LGHNA and CDR2 YNFKEQ. Trimming shortened V by 0 bases and J by 4 bases, and 6 bases separated the two germline ends. The CDR3 has 13 amino acids. CDR3 amino acids: CASSQDISYGYTF. The CDR3 DNA reads as TGTGCCAGCAGCCAAGATATCAGCTATGGCTACACCTTC.

The table lists this clonotype with many counts. The chain employs TRBV27 and TRBJ2-5; 7 bases fit TRBD2. V gave up 6 bases and J gave up 5 bases; unmatched junction bases: 12. The V gene's germline CDR1 is MNHEY and CDR2 SMNVEV (reference sequence). The CDR3 has 15 amino acids. CDR3 nucleotide sequence: TGTGCCAGCAGCCCTTTTAGCGGGCTGGGGGAGACCCAGTACTTC. Translated: CASSPFSGLGETQYF.

In this sample, this clonotype turned up a few times. Here the CDR3 DNA reads TGTGCCAGCAGCCCCTCCCAGGGCTGGACTGGGGAGCTGTTTTTT. The encoded protein is CASSPSQGWTGELFF. The V gene is TRBV9, the J gene TRBJ2-2; D tentatively reads TRBD1 or TRBD2 (5 bases each). There are 15 residues in the CDR3. V shed 4 bases and J shed 8 bases, with 18 bases lying between them. Germline V gene lookup returns CDR1 SGDLS and CDR2 YYNGEE. Full variable domain (rest looked up from reference TRBV9 and TRBJ2-2): DSGVTQTPKHLITATGQRVTLRCSPRSGDLSVYWYQQSLDQGLQFLIQYYNGEERAKGNILERFSAQQFPDLHSELNLSSLELGDSALYFCASSPSQGWTGELFFGEGSRLTVL.

V gene TRBV24-1 combines with J gene TRBJ1-2; D might be TRBD1 (6 bases). The germline V and J ends were trimmed by 1 base and 7 bases, with 9 bases remaining between them. Germline values: CDR1 KGHDR, CDR2 SFDVKD. CDR3 length: 13 residues. The CDR3 DNA is TGTGCCACCAGTGATTTTACCAGGGGTGGCTACACCTTC. It specifies CATSDFTRGGYTF.

This clonotype came up a few times. This sequence joins TRBV6-2 or TRBV6-3 and TRBJ2-1, with unresolved D. Trimming cost V 2 bases and J 0 bases, with 8 bases left between them. The CDR3 extends over 15 amino acids. Germline values: CDR1 MNHEY, CDR2 SVGEGT. CDR3 in DNA: TGTGCCAGCAGTTACGGTCGCAGCTCCTACAATGAGCAGTTCTTC. It yields the protein CASSYGRSSYNEQFF.

The table lists this clonotype with many counts. V is TRBV4-2 and J is TRBJ1-5; D is unresolved. The V gene lost 0 bases and the J gene lost 4 bases, with 10 bases spanning the gap. Germline CDR1 LGHNA, CDR2 YNFKEQ. The CDR3 runs 15 residues. CDR3 nucleotide sequence: TGTGCCAGCAGCCAAGATGGCAGGTTGAATCAGCCCCAGCATTTT. It encodes CASSQDGRLNQPQHF.

The table lists this clonotype with many counts. The V gene is TRBV29-1, the J gene TRBJ1-3; D is ambiguous. Germline V gives CDR1 SQVTM, CDR2 ANQGSEA. Trimming left V 2 bases short and J 0 bases short, with 8 bases between. The CDR3 is made up of 14 amino acids. CDR3 in DNA: TGCAGCGTTGAATTGGGCAGCTCTGGAAACACCATATATTTT. Residues: CSVELGSSGNTIYF.

This CDR3 reads CASSRGSVWDRYEQYF. The CDR3 region has the DNA TGCGCCAGCAGCCGGGGGAGCGTTTGGGACCGCTACGAGCAGTACTTC. This chain connects TRBV5-1 to TRBJ2-7, with a possible D match to TRBD2 (6 bases). Trimming cost V 4 bases and J 3 bases, with 20 bases left between them. Germline-derived CDR1 and CDR2 are SGHRS and YFSETQ. This CDR3 spans 16 amino acids.

DNA of the CDR3: TGTGCCAGCAGCTTAATGGGACTGGTAGATACGCAGTATTTT. Translating gives CASSLMGLVDTQYF. This sequence joins TRBV7-2 and TRBJ2-3; possibly TRBD2 for D (6 bases). Germline V gene data show CDR1 as SGHTA and CDR2 as FQGNSA. Trimming removed 2 bases from V and 5 bases from J, with 11 bases in between. There are 14 residues in the CDR3.

The chain uses TRBV11-2 and TRBJ1-2; no reliable D call. Germline CDR1 SGHAT, CDR2 FQNNGV. CDR3 size: 13 residues. V lost 1 base, J lost 6 bases, and 9 bases lay in between. Here the CDR3 reads CASSLAQVHGYTF. In nucleotides, the CDR3 is TGTGCCAGCAGCTTAGCACAAGTACATGGCTACACCTTC.

The rearrangement links TRBV9 to TRBJ2-3; TRBD2 matches at 7 bases. The CDR3 extends over 15 amino acids. The junction had 3 bases not matched to a gene; V was cut back by 0 bases and J by 2 bases. Germline lookup yields CDR1 SGDLS and CDR2 YYNGEE. In DNA, the CDR3 is TGTGCCAGCAGCGTAGCTAGCGGTGACACAGATACGCAGTATTTT. Protein sequence: CASSVASGDTDTQYF. Filled out from reference TRBV9 and TRBJ2-3, the complete variable domain reads DSGVTQTPKHLITATGQRVTLRCSPRSGDLSVYWYQQSLDQGLQFLIQYYNGEERAKGNILERFSAQQFPDLHSELNLSSLELGDSALYFCASSVASGDTDTQYFGPGTRLTVL.

This clonotype was recorded a few times. An end of the junction differs from the germline gene, which may be a read error. V usage is TRBV4-2 and J usage is TRBJ1-2; 8 nucleotides align to TRBD1. The CDR3 spans 14 residues. CDR1 LGHNA and CDR2 YNFKEQ come from the germline V gene. DNA for the CDR3: TGTGCCAGCAGCCCGGACAGGGTTAACCATGGCTACACCTTC. It is translated as CASSPDRVNHGYTF.

This clonotype was recorded a few times. The chain carries TRBV4-2 and TRBJ2-5; D perhaps matches TRBD2 (5 bases). The CDR3 contains 14 residues. Germline lookup yields CDR1 LGHNA and CDR2 YNFKEQ. Trimming pared 10 bases from V and 5 bases from J, leaving 20 bases between. Here the CDR3 DNA reads TGTGCCACCCAATCCTCACTAGGCTCGGAGACCCAGTACTTC. Encoded protein: CATQSSLGSETQYF.

In its sample, this clonotype was seen a few times. This chain joins TRBV9 and TRBJ1-2; D perhaps matches TRBD1 (6 bases). Per the germline V gene, CDR1 is SGDLS and CDR2 is YYNGEE. V dropped 0 bases and J dropped 9 bases, with 24 bases sitting between them. The CDR3 length is 17 residues. This CDR3 is CASSVEGTSAQGSSYTF. The CDR3 region has the DNA TGTGCCAGCAGCGTAGAGGGGACCTCAGCGCAGGGGTCTAGCTACACCTTC.

This clonotype was detected ten times or more. CDR3 sequence: CASSRGDPVGNIQYF. The CDR3 DNA follows: TGTGCCAGCAGCCGGGGAGACCCGGTTGGAAACATTCAGTACTTC. This rearrangement joins TRBV12-3 or TRBV12-4 to TRBJ2-4, with D tentatively TRBD2 (5 bases). This CDR3 comprises 15 residues. With 6 bases removed from V and 6 bases from J, the gap between germline ends came to 18 bases.